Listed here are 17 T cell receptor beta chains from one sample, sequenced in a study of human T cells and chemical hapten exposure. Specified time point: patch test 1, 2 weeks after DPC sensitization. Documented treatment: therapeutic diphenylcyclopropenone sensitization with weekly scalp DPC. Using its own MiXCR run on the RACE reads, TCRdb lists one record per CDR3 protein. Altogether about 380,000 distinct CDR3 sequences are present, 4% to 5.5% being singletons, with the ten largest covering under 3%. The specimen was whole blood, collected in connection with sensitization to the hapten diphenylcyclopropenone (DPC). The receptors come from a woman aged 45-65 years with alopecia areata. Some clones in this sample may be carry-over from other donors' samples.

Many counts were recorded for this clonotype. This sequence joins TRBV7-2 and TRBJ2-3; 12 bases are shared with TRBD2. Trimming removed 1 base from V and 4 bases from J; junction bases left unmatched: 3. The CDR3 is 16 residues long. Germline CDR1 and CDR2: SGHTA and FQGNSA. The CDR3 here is CASSLVGLAGSDTQYF. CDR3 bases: TGTGCCAGCAGCTTAGTGGGACTAGCGGGTTCAGATACGCAGTATTTT.

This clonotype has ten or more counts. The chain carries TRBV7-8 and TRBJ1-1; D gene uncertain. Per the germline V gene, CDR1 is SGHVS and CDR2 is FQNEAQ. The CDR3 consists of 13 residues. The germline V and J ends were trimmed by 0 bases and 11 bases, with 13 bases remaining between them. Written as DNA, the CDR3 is TGTGCCAGCAGCTTAGCGGTGAACCGTGGGGCTTTCTTT. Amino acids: CASSLAVNRGAFF.

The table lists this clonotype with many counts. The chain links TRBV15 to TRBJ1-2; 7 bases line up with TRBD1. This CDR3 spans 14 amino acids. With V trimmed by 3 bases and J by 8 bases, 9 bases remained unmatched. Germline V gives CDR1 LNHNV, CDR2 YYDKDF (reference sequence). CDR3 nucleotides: TGTGCCACCAGCAGCCCCGACAGGGTGCAAGGCTACACCTTC. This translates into CATSSPDRVQGYTF.

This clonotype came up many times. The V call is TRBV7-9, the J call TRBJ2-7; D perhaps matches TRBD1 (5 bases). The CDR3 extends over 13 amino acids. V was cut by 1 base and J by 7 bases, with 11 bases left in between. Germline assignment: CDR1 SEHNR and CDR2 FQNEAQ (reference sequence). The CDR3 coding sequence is TGTGCCAGCAGCTTAGTGACAGATTTGGAGCAGTACTTC. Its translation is CASSLVTDLEQYF.

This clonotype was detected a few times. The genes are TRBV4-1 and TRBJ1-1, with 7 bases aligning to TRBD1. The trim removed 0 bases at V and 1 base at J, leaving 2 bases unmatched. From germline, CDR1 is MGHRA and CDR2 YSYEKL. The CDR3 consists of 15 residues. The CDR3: CASSQEDRKNTEAFF. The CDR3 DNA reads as TGCGCCAGCAGCCAAGAGGACAGGAAGAACACTGAAGCTTTCTTT.

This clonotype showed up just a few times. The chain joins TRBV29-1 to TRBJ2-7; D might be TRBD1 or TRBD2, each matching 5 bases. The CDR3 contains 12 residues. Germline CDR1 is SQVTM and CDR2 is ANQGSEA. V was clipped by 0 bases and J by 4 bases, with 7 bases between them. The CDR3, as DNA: TGCAGCGTTGAAGATGGGGGATACGAGCAGTACTTC. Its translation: CSVEDGGYEQYF.

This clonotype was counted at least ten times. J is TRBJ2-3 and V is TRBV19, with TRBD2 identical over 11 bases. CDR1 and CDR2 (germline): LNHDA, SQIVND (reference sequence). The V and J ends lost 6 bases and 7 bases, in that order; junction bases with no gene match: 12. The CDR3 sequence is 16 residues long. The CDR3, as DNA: TGTGCCAGTAGATCGGCTAGCGGGAGGAGGACGAATACGCAGTATTTT. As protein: CASRSASGRRTNTQYF.

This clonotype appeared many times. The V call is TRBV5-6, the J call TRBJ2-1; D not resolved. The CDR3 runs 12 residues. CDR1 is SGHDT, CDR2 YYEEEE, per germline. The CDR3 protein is CASSSLYNEQFF. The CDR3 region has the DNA TGTGCGTCCTCAAGCCTCTACAATGAGCAGTTCTTC.

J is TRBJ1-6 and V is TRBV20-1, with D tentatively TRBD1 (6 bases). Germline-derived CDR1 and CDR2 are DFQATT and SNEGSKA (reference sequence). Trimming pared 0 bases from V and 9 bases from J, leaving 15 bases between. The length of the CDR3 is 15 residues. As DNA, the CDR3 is TGCAGTGCTAGAGACCCACAGGGACTGGGTTCACCCCTCCACTTT. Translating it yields CSARDPQGLGSPLHF.

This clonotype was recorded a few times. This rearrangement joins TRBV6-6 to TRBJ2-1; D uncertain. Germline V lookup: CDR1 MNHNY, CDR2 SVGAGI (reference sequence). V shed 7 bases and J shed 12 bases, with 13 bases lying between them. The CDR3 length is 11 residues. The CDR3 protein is CASTQWVGQFF. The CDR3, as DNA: TGTGCCAGCACTCAATGGGTTGGGCAGTTCTTC.

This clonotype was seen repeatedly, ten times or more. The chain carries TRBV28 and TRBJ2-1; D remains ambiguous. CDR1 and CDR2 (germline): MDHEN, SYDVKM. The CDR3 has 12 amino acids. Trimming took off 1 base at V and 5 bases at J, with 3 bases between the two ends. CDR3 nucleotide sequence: TGTGCCAGCAGTTTATTCAACAATGAGCAGTTCTTC. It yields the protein CASSLFNNEQFF.

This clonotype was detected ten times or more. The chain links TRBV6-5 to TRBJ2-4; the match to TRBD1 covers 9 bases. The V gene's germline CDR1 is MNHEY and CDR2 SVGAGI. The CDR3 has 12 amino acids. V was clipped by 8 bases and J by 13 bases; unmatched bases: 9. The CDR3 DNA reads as TGTGCCAGCGGACCGGGACAGGGTCGGCAGTACTTC. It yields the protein CASGPGQGRQYF.

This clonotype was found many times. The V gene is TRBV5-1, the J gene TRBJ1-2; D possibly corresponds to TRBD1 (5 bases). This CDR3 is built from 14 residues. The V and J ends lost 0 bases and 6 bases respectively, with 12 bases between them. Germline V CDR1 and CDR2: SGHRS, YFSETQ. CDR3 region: CASSLEGRENGYTF. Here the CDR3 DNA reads TGCGCCAGCAGCTTGGAGGGCAGGGAGAATGGCTACACCTTC.

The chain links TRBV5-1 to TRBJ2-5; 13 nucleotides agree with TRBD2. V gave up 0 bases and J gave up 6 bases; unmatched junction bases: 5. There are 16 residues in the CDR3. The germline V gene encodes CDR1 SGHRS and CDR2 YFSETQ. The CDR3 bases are TGCGCCAGCAGCTTGGAACTAGCGGGGGGGCTAAAGACCCAGTACTTC. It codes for CASSLELAGGLKTQYF. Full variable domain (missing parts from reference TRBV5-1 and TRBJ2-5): KAGVTQTPRYLIKTRGQQVTLSCSPISGHRSVSWYQQTPGQGLQFLFEYFSETQRNKGNFPGRFSGRQFSNSRSEMNVSTLELGDSALYLCASSLELAGGLKTQYFGPGTRLLVL.

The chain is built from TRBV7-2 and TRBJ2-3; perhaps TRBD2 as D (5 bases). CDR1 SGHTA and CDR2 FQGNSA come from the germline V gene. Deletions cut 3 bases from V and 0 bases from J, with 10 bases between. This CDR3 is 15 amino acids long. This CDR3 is CASSLMRTSTDTQYF. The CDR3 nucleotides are TGTGCCAGCAGCTTGATGAGGACTAGCACAGATACGCAGTATTTT.

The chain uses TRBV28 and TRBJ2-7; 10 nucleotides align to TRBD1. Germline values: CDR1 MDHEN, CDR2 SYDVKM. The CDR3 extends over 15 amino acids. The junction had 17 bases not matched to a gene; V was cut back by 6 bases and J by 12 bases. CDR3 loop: CASRSSPGQGYCLYF. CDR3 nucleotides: TGTGCCAGCAGATCCAGCCCGGGACAGGGGTATTGCCTGTACTTC.

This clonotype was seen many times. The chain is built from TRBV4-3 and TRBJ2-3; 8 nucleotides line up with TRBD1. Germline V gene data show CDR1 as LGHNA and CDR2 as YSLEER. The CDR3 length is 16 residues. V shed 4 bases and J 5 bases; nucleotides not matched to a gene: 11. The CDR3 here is CASSLSGGTGEDTQYF. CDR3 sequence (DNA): TGCGCCAGCAGCCTCAGTGGCGGGACAGGCGAAGATACGCAGTATTTT.